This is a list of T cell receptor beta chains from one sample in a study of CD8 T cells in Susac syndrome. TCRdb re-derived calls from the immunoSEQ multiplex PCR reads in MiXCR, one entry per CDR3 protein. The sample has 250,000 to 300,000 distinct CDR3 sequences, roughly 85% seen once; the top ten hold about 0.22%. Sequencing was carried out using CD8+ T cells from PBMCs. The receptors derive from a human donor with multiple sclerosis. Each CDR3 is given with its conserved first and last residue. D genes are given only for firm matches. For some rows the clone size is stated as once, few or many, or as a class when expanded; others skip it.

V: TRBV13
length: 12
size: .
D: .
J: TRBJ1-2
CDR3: CASSLRGLGYTF
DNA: TGTGCCAGCAGCTTACGGGGACTCGGCTACACCTTC

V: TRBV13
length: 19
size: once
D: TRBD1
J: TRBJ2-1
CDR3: CASSSSQGARRTYANEQFF
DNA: TGTGCCAGCAGCTCCTCACAGGGGGCGCGACGGACCTACGCGAATGAGCAGTTCTTC

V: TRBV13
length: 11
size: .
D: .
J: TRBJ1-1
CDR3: CASSHGPEAFF
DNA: TGTGCCAGCAGCCACGGACCTGAAGCTTTCTTT

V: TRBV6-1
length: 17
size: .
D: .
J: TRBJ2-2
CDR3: CASSTHRGGKNTGELFF
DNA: TGTGCCAGCAGTACGCACAGGGGCGGGAAGAACACCGGGGAGCTGTTTTTT

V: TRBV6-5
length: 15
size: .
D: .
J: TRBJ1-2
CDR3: CASISLGEEGLGYTF
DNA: TGTGCCAGCATTTCCCTCGGGGAGGAAGGGCTTGGCTACACCTTC

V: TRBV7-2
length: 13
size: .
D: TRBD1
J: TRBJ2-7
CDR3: CASSWDSYYEQYF
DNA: TGTGCCAGCAGCTGGGACAGCTACTACGAGCAGTACTTC

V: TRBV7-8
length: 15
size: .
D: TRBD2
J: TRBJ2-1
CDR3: CASSSRATAGTSPFF
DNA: TGTGCCAGCAGCTCAAGGGCCACCGCCGGGACTAGCCCGTTCTTC

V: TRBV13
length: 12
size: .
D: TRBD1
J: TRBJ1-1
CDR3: CASSLETGEAFF
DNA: TGTGCCAGCAGCTTAGAGACAGGGGAAGCTTTCTTT

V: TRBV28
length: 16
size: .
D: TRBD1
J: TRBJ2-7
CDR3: CASFSHGTGDSYEQYF
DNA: TGTGCCAGCTTCTCCCACGGGACAGGGGACTCCTACGAGCAGTACTTC

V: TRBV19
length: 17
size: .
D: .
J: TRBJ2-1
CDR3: CASSTCWDCNSYNEQFF
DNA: TGTGCCAGTAGTACCTGCTGGGACTGCAACTCCTACAATGAGCAGTTCTTC

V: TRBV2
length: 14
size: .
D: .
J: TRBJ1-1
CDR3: CASRPTGIGTEAFF
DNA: TGTGCCAGCAGGCCCACAGGAATCGGCACTGAAGCTTTCTTT

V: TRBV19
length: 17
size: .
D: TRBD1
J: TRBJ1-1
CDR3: CASSNPGTGPMNTEAFF
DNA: TGTGCCAGTAGTAATCCAGGGACAGGTCCAATGAACACTGAAGCTTTCTTT

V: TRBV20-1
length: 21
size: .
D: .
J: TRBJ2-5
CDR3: CSARGGVARLGNPLDQETQYF
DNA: TGCAGTGCTAGAGGGGGAGTAGCTCGCCTCGGGAATCCCCTCGATCAAGAGACCCAGTACTTC

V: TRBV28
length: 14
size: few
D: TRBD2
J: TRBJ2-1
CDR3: CASSLYSGRNEQFF
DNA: TGTGCCAGCAGTTTATACAGCGGGAGGAATGAGCAGTTCTTC

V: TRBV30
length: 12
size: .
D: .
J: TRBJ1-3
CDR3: CAWSSPRDTIYF
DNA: TGTGCCTGGAGTTCCCCCCGAGACACCATATATTTT

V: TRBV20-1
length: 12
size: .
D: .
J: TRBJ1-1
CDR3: CRGARVNTEAFF
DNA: TGCAGGGGGGCGAGGGTTAACACTGAAGCTTTCTTT

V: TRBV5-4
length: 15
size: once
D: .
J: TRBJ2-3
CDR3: CASSYRRVFTDTQYF
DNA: TGTGCCAGCAGCTATAGACGGGTCTTCACAGATACGCAGTATTTT

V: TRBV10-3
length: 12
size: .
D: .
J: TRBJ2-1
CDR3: CAGGHSYNEQFF
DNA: TGTGCCGGCGGGCATTCCTACAATGAGCAGTTCTTC

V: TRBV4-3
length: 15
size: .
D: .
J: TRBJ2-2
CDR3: CASSQDSWLAGELFF
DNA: TGCGCCAGCAGCCAAGATTCGTGGCTCGCCGGGGAGCTGTTTTTT

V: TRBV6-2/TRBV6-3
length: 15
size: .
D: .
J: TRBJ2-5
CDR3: CASRNAWAGAETQYF
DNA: TGTGCCAGCAGGAACGCCTGGGCAGGGGCAGAGACCCAGTACTTC

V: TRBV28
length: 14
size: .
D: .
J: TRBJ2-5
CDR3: CASRLWLAGETQYF
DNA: TGTGCCAGCAGACTGTGGCTAGCAGGCGAGACCCAGTACTTC

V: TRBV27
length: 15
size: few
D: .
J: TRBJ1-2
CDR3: CASSPGARANYGYTF
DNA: TGTGCCAGCAGCCCGGGGGCGCGGGCTAACTATGGCTACACCTTC

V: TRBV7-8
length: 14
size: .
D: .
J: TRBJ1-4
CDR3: CASSLLRTNEKLFF
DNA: TGTGCCAGCAGCTTATTGCGGACTAATGAAAAACTGTTTTTT

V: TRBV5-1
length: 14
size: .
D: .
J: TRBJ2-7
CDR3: CASSLAERVYEQYF
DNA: TGCGCCAGCAGCTTGGCGGAACGAGTCTACGAGCAGTACTTC

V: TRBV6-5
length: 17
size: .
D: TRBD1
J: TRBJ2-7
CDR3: CASSSGQGAFYAYEQYF
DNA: TGTGCCAGCAGTTCGGGACAGGGCGCGTTCTACGCCTACGAGCAGTACTTC

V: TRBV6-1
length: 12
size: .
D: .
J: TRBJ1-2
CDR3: CASSGRPVGYTF
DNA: TGTGCCAGCAGTGGGCGGCCAGTAGGCTACACCTTC

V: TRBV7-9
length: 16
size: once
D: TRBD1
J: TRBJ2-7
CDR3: CASSLATGLRGNEQYF
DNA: TGTGCCAGCAGCTTAGCGACAGGGTTAAGGGGGAACGAGCAGTACTTC

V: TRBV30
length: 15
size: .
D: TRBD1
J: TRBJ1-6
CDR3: CAWSPLQGANSPLHF
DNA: TGTGCCTGGAGTCCCCTCCAGGGGGCGAATTCACCCCTCCACTTT

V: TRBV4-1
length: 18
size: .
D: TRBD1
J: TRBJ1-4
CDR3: CASSYPEQGAAANEKLFF
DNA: TGCGCCAGCAGCTATCCTGAACAGGGGGCGGCGGCTAATGAAAAACTGTTTTTT

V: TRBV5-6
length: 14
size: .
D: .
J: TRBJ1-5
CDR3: CASSLSGLGQPQHF
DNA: TGTGCCAGCAGCTTATCTGGGTTAGGACAGCCCCAGCATTTT

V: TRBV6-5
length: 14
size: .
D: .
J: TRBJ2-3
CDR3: CASRFYRGTDTQYF
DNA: TGTGCCAGCAGGTTTTATCGCGGGACAGATACGCAGTATTTT

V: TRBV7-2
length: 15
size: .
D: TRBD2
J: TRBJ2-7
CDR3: CASSVGLAGHYEQYF
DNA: TGTGCCAGCAGCGTGGGACTAGCGGGACACTACGAGCAGTACTTC

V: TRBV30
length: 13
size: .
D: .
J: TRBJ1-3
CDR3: CAWSPGVGDTIYF
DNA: TGTGCCTGGAGTCCCGGCGTCGGAGACACCATATATTTT

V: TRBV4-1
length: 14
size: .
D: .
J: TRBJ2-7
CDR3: CASSQAVGGYEQYF
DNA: TGCGCCAGCAGCCAAGCCGTGGGAGGCTACGAGCAGTACTTC

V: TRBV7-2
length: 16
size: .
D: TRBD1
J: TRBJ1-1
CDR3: CASSPTGTGGNTEAFF
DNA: TGTGCCAGCAGCCCAACCGGGACAGGGGGGAACACTGAAGCTTTCTTT

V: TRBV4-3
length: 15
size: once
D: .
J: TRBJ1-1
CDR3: CASSQGRSEFAEAFF
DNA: TGCGCCAGCAGCCAAGGGAGGTCCGAGTTCGCTGAAGCTTTCTTT

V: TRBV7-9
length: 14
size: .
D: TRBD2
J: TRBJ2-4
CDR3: CASSSGLAANIQYF
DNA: TGTGCCAGCAGCTCGGGACTAGCGGCTAACATTCAGTACTTC

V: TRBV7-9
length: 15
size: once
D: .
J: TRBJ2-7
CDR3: CASSGDEDAPYEQYF
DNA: TGTGCCAGCAGCGGTGATGAGGACGCCCCCTACGAGCAGTACTTC

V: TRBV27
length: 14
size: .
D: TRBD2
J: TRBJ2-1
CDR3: CASRTSGVNNEQFF
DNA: TGTGCCAGCAGAACTAGCGGGGTTAACAATGAGCAGTTCTTC

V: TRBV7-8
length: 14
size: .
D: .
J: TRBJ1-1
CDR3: CAGSSEGSNTEAFF
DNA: TGTGCCGGCAGCTCGGAGGGGAGTAACACTGAAGCTTTCTTT

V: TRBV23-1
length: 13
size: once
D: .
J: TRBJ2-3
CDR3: CASTPLTADTQYF
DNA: TGCGCCAGCACTCCTCTGACGGCGGATACGCAGTATTTT

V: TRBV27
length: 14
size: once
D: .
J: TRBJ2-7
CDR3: CASSSGIGSYEQYF
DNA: TGTGCCAGCAGCTCGGGTATTGGGTCCTACGAGCAGTACTTC